The present T cell receptor (beta chain) was sequenced within a study of blood T cell repertoires in COVID-19. Looking at the study overall: Samples of COVID-19 (acute and convalescent) were obtained from the United States, Italy and Spain. Sources were T cells, B-cell-depleted T cells, or PBMCs; the material itself was cDNA or gDNA.

Per the authors' pipeline: It was from reference gene primer amplification that nucleated cell counts were estimated. Assay: immunoSEQ multiplex PCR; the TCRdb copy retains only in-frame clones and omits some. V, J and clone size were drawn from that table, and D and trimming were deduced from the DNA. The sample includes around 220,000 clones, roughly 80% of them seen just once. The germline CDR1 and CDR2 sequences are LNHDA and SQIVND (reference sequence). This CDR3 has 17 residues. J was trimmed by 3 bases and V by 5 bases; bases with no gene match: 13. The chain joins TRBV19 to TRBJ2-7; 10 bases fit TRBD1. The sequencing sample was made of peripheral blood. The sequence was obtained from a woman older than 75 with acute or convalescent COVID-19. The DNA for the CDR3 is TGTGCCAGTAGTGGAAACTTACCGGGACAGGGGTACTACGAGCAGTACTTC. Protein: CASSGNLPGQGYYEQYF.